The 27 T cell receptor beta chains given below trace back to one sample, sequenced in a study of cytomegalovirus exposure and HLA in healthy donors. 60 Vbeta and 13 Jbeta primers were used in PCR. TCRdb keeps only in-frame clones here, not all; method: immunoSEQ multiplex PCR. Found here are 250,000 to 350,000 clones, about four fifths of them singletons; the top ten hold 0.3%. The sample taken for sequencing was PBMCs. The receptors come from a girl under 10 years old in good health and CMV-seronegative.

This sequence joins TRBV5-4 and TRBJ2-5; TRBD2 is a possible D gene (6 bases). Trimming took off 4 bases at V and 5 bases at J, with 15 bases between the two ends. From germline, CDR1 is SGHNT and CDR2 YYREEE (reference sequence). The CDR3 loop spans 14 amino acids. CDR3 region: CASSLGGTGETQYF. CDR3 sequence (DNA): TGTGCCAGCAGCCTGGGCGGGACGGGGGAGACCCAGTACTTC.

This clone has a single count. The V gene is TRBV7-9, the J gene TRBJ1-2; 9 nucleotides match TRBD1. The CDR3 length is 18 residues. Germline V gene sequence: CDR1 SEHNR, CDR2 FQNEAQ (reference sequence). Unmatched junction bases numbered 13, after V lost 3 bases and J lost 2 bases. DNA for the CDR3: TGTGCCAGCAGCTTTTCGATGGGGAGGACAGGGGCAAACTATGGCTACACCTTC. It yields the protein CASSFSMGRTGANYGYTF.

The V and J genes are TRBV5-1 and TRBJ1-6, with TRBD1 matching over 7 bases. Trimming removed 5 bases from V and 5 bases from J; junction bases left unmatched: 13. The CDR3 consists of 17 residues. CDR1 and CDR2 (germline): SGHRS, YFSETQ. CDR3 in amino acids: CASRVSQQGLHNSPLHF. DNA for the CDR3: TGCGCCAGCAGGGTATCCCAACAGGGGTTACATAATTCACCCCTCCACTTT.

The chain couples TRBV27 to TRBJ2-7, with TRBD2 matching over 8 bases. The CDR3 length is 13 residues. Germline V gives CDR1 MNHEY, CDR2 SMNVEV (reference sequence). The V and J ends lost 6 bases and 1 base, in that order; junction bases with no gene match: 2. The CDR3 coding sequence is TGTGCCAGCAGGTTAGCGGGGTCCTACGAGCAGTACTTC. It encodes CASRLAGSYEQYF.

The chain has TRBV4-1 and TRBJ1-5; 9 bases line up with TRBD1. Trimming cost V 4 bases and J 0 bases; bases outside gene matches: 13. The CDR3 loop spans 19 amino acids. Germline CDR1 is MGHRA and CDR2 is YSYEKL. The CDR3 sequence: CASSPEDGGQGHSNQPQHF. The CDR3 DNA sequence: TGCGCCAGCAGCCCCGAAGATGGGGGACAGGGCCATAGCAATCAGCCCCAGCATTTT.

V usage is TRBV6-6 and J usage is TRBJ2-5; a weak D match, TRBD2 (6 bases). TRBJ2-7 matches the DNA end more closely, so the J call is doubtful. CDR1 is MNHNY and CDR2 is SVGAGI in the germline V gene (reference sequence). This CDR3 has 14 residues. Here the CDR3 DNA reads TGTGCCAGCAGCCGACAAGGACTAATCGACGAGCAGTACTTC. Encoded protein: CASSRQGLIDEQYF.

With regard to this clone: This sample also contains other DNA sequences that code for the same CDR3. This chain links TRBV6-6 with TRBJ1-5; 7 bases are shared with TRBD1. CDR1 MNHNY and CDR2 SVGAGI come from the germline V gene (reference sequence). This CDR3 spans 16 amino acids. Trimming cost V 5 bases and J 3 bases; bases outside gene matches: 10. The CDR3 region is CASSQPATGYNQPQHF. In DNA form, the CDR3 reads TGTGCCAGCAGTCAACCAGCGACAGGGTACAATCAGCCCCAGCATTTT.

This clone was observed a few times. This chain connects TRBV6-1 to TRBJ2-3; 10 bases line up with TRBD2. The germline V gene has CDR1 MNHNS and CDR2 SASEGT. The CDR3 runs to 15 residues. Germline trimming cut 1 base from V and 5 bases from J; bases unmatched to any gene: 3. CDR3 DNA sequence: TGTGCCAGCAGTGAAGAGCGGGGGGGCCTAGATACGCAGTATTTT. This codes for CASSEERGGLDTQYF.

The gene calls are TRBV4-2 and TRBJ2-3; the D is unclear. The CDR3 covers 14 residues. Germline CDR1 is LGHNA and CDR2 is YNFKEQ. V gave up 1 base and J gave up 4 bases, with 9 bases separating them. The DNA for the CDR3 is TGTGCCAGCAGCCAAGTTTCATCCCCAGATACGCAGTATTTT. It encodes CASSQVSSPDTQYF.

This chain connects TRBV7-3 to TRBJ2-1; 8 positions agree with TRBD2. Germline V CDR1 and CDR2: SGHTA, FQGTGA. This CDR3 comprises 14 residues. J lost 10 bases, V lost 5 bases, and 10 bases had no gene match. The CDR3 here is CASSPSGLADEQFF. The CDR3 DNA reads TGTGCCAGCAGCCCGTCCGGACTAGCTGACGAGCAGTTCTTC. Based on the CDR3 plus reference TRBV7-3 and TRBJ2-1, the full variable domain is GAGVSQTPSNKVTEKGKYVELRCDPISGHTALYWYRQSLGQGPEFLIYFQGTGAADDSGLPNDRFFAVRPEGSVSTLKIQRTERGDSAVYLCASSPSGLADEQFFGPGTRLTVL.

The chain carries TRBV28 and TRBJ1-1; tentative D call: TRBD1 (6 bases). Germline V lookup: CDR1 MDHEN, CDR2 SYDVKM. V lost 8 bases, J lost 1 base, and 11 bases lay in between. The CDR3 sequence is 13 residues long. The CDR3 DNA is TGTGCCAGCGTGGGGGGGCAGAACACTGAAGCTTTCTTT. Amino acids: CASVGGQNTEAFF.

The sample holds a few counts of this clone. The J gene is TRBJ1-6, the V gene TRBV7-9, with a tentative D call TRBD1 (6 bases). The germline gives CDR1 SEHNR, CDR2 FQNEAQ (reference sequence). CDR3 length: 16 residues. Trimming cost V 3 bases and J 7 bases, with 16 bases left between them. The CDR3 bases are TGTGCCAGCAGCTTCCGGGACACAAGGTGGAATTCACCCCTCCACTTT. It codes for CASSFRDTRWNSPLHF.

CDR3 region: CASRQGNDYEQYF. The CDR3 nucleotides are TGTGCCAGCAGACAGGGGAACGACTACGAGCAGTACTTC. The J gene is TRBJ2-7, the V gene TRBV5-4; 7 positions agree with TRBD1. CDR3 length equals 13 residues. Germline CDR1 and CDR2: SGHNT and YYREEE (reference sequence). With 5 bases clipped from V and 3 bases from J, the junction kept 5 bases outside the gene matches.

In DNA, the CDR3 is TGTGCCAGCAGCTCCTTGGCAGGGGATACCTACGAGCAGTACTTC. It translates to CASSSLAGDTYEQYF. This chain links TRBV5-4 with TRBJ2-7; the D gene is possibly TRBD1 (6 bases). The V gene's germline CDR1 is SGHNT and CDR2 YYREEE (reference sequence). V gave up 3 bases and J gave up 2 bases, with 15 bases separating them. This CDR3 has 15 residues. Complete variable domain (other parts from reference TRBV5-4 and TRBJ2-7): ETGVTQSPTHLIKTRGQQVTLRCSSQSGHNTVSWYQQALGQGPQFIFQYYREEENGRGNFPPRFSGLQFPNYSSELNVNALELDDSALYLCASSSLAGDTYEQYFGPGTRLTVT.

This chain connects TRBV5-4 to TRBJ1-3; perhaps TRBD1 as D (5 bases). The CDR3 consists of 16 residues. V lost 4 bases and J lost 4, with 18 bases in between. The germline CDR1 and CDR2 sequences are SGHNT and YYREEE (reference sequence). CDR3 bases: TGTGCCAGCAGCGTCTATACAGGTATCAGCGGAAACACCATATATTTT. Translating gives CASSVYTGISGNTIYF. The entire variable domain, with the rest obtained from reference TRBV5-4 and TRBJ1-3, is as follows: ETGVTQSPTHLIKTRGQQVTLRCSSQSGHNTVSWYQQALGQGPQFIFQYYREEENGRGNFPPRFSGLQFPNYSSELNVNALELDDSALYLCASSVYTGISGNTIYFGEGSWLTVV.

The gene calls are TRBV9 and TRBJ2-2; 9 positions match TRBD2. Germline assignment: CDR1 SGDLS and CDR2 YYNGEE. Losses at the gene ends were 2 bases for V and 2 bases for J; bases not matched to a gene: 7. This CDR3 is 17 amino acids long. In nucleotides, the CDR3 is TGTGCCAGCAGCGTCTTCAGACTAGCGGAAAACACCGGGGAGCTGTTTTTT. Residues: CASSVFRLAENTGELFF. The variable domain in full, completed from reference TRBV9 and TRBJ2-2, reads DSGVTQTPKHLITATGQRVTLRCSPRSGDLSVYWYQQSLDQGLQFLIQYYNGEERAKGNILERFSAQQFPDLHSELNLSSLELGDSALYFCASSVFRLAENTGELFFGEGSRLTVL.

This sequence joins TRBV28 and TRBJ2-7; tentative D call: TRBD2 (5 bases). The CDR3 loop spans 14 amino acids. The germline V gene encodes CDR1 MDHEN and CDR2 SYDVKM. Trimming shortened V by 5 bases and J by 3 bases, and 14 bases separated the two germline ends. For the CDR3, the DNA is TGTGCCAGCAGTGCTAGAGGGCAGGTCTACGAGCAGTACTTC. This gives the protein CASSARGQVYEQYF.

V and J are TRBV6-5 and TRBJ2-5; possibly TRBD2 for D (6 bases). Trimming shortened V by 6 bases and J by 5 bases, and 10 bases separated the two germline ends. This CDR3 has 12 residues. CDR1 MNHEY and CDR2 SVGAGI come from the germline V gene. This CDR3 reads CASRGGRETQYF. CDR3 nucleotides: TGTGCCAGCAGAGGAGGGAGGGAGACCCAGTACTTC.

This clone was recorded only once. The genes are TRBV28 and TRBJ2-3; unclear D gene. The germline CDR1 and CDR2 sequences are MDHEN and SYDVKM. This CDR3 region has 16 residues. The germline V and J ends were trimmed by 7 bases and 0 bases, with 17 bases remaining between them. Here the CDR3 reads CASIDLDGSSTDTQYF. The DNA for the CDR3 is TGTGCCAGCATCGATTTAGACGGGTCTAGCACAGATACGCAGTATTTT.

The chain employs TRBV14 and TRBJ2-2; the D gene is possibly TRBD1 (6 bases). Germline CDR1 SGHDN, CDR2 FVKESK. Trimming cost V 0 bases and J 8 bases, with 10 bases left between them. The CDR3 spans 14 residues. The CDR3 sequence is CASSQDRGGGELFF. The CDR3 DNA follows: TGTGCCAGCAGCCAAGACAGGGGTGGAGGGGAGCTGTTTTTT.

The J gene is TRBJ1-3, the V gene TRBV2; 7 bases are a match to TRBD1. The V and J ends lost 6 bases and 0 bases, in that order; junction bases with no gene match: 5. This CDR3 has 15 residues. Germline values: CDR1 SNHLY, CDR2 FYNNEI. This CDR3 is CASRRGTASGNTIYF. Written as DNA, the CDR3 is TGTGCCAGCAGAAGAGGGACAGCCTCTGGAAACACCATATATTTT.

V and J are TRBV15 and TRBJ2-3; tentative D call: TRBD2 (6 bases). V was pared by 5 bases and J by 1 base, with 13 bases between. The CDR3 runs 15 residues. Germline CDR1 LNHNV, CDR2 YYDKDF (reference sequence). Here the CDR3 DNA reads TGTGCCACCAGCCCGGCGGAGGGAGGCACAGATACGCAGTATTTT. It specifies CATSPAEGGTDTQYF.

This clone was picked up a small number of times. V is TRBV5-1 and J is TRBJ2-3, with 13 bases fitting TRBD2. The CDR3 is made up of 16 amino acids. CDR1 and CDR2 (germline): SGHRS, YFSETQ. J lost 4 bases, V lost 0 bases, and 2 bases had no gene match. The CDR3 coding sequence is TGCGCCAGCAGCTTGGATGGGACTAGCGGGGCAGATACGCAGTATTTT. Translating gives CASSLDGTSGADTQYF.

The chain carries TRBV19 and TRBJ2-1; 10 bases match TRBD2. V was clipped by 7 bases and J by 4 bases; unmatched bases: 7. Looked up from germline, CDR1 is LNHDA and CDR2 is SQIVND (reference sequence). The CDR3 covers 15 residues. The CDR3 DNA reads TGTGCCAGTACCCTGGTACTAGCGGGGTACAATGAGCAGTTCTTC. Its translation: CASTLVLAGYNEQFF.

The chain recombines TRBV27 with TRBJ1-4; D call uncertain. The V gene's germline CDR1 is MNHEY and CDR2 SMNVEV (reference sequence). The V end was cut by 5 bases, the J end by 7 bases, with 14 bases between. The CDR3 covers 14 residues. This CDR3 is CASSRDILSEKLFF. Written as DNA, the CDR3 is TGTGCCAGCAGTCGAGACATACTCTCTGAAAAACTGTTTTTT.

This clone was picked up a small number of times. The CDR3 bases are TGTGCCAGCAGCTCCTACACAGATACGCAGTATTTT. Protein: CASSSYTDTQYF. The genes are TRBV5-6 and TRBJ2-3; D unclear. This CDR3 is 12 amino acids long. Germline V gene sequence: CDR1 SGHDT, CDR2 YYEEEE. The germline V and J ends were trimmed by 3 bases and 2 bases, with 4 bases remaining between them. The whole variable domain, filled in from reference TRBV5-6 and TRBJ2-3, reads DAGVTQSPTHLIKTRGQQVTLRCSPKSGHDTVSWYQQALGQGPQFIFQYYEEEERQRGNFPDRFSGHQFPNYSSELNVNALLLGDSALYLCASSSYTDTQYFGPGTRLTVL.

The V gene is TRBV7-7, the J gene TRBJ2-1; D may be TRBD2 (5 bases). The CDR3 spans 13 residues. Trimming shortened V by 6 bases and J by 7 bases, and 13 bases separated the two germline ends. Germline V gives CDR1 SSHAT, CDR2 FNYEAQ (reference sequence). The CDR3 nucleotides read TGTGCCAGCAGTTACGGACTGGGGAATGAGCAGTTCTTC. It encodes CASSYGLGNEQFF. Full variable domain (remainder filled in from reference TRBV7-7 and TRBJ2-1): GAGVSQSPRYKVTKRGQDVTLRCDPISSHATLYWYQQALGQGPEFLTYFNYEAQPDKSGLPSDRFSAERPEGSISTLTIQRTEQRDSAMYRCASSYGLGNEQFFGPGTRLTVL.